The 27 T cell receptor beta chains presented below share a single source sample, sequenced in a study of identifying expanded T cells in peripheral blood. This table comes from immunoSEQ multiplex PCR, and its TCRdb copy is limited to in-frame clones, with some not included. Of around 60,000 clones listed, about four fifths are singletons. The material sequenced was blood. The receptors here all came from a person aged 18 to 75 in good health.

This sequence joins TRBV30 and TRBJ2-3, with TRBD2 matching over 11 bases. The CDR3 has 16 residues. The germline V gene encodes CDR1 GTSNPN and CDR2 SVGIG (reference sequence). V shed 5 bases and J 4 bases; nucleotides not matched to a gene: 11. Here the CDR3 reads CAWEPDSGRAPDTQYF. CDR3 bases: TGTGCCTGGGAGCCCGATAGCGGGAGGGCCCCAGATACGCAGTATTTT.

V and J are TRBV5-1 and TRBJ1-1; no definite D call. V was cut by 2 bases and J by 6 bases, with 11 bases left in between. Germline values: CDR1 SGHRS, CDR2 YFSETQ. The CDR3 consists of 13 residues. CDR3 nucleotides: TGCGCCAGCAGCTTAAATCGCGTCTCTGAAGCTTTCTTT. It translates to CASSLNRVSEAFF.

J is TRBJ2-2 and V is TRBV11-1; 9 nucleotides agree with TRBD1. This CDR3 is 15 amino acids long. V shed 6 bases, J shed 3 bases, and the junction held 5 bases outside the gene matches. From germline, CDR1 is SGHAT and CDR2 FQDESV (reference sequence). The CDR3: CASRKDRGYTGELFF. CDR3 DNA: TGTGCCAGCAGAAAGGACAGGGGATACACCGGGGAGCTGTTTTTT.

The chain combines TRBV21-1 with TRBJ2-7; the table's TRBD1 call for D was not verified on the DNA. TRBV21-1 is noted as a pseudogene. The CDR3 has 20 residues. CDR3 protein: CASSKGRDRVSLTSSYEQYV. The CDR3 coding sequence is TGTGCCAGCAGCAAAGGAAGGGACAGGGTCTCCCTTACATCCTCCTACGAGCAGTACGTC.

This clone was observed a single time. The V and J genes are TRBV5-8 and TRBJ2-1, with 8 nucleotides matching TRBD1. Trimming at V came to 4 bases and at J to 2 bases, leaving 14 bases not matched to a gene. The V gene's germline CDR1 is SGHTS and CDR2 YDEGEE. The CDR3 is made up of 18 amino acids. The DNA for the CDR3 is TGTGCCAGCAGCCTGCATGGTCAGGGGGCCTTCGCCTACAATGAGCAGTTCTTC. It encodes CASSLHGQGAFAYNEQFF.

This clone has only a few counts. The chain employs TRBV7-7 and TRBJ2-1, with D uncertain. With 5 bases removed from V and 3 bases from J, the gap between germline ends came to 11 bases. The CDR3 runs 14 residues. Germline CDR1 and CDR2: SSHAT and FNYEAQ (reference sequence). The CDR3 loop is CASSLDGRYNEQFF. CDR3 DNA: TGTGCCAGCAGCCTCGATGGACGCTACAATGAGCAGTTCTTC.

For the CDR3, the DNA is TGTGCCAGCTCAGAATCTCCTAGCACAGATACGCAGTATTTT. Translated, it gives CASSESPSTDTQYF. The V gene is TRBV11-3, the J gene TRBJ2-3, with D hard to call. The CDR3 has 14 residues. With 8 bases removed from V and 0 bases from J, the gap between germline ends came to 12 bases. CDR1 is SGHNT, CDR2 YENEEA, per germline. Full variable domain (remainder filled in from reference TRBV11-3 and TRBJ2-3): EAGVVQSPRYKIIEKKQPVAFWCNPISGHNTLYWYLQNLGQGPELLIRYENEEAVDDSQLPKDRFSAERLKGVDSTLKIQPAELGDSAVYLCASSESPSTDTQYFGPGTRLTVL.

This sequence joins TRBV19 and TRBJ1-4; the D is unclear. The germline CDR1 and CDR2 sequences are LNHDA and SQIVND (reference sequence). V dropped 0 bases and J dropped 11 bases, with 4 bases sitting between them. The CDR3 spans 11 residues. For the CDR3, the DNA is TGTGCCAGTAGTATAGACCGGAAACTGTTTTTT. As protein: CASSIDRKLFF.

The V and J genes are TRBV9 and TRBJ1-6; no clear D. V lost 1 base to trimming and J lost 9 bases, with 14 bases between them. CDR3 length: 15 residues. Germline assignment: CDR1 SGDLS and CDR2 YYNGEE. CDR3 nucleotide sequence: TGTGCCAGCAGCGTATCATGGGCAGGACCTTCACCCCTCCACTTT. Its protein is CASSVSWAGPSPLHF.

The rearrangement uses TRBV5-1 and TRBJ2-1; D gene unclear. In germline, CDR1 is SGHRS, CDR2 YFSETQ. The length of the CDR3 is 13 residues. V lost 0 bases, J lost 6 bases, and 7 bases lay in between. The CDR3 here is CASSLVGSNEQFF. DNA for the CDR3: TGCGCCAGCAGCTTGGTAGGATCCAATGAGCAGTTCTTC. Drawing the rest from reference TRBV5-1 and TRBJ2-1, the complete variable domain is KAGVTQTPRYLIKTRGQQVTLSCSPISGHRSVSWYQQTPGQGLQFLFEYFSETQRNKGNFPGRFSGRQFSNSRSEMNVSTLELGDSALYLCASSLVGSNEQFFGPGTRLTVL.

The chain uses TRBV21-1 and TRBJ2-7. TRBV21-1 corresponds to a pseudogene. This CDR3 comprises 17 residues. For the CDR3, the DNA is TGTGCCAGCAGCAAATCCCTAGGTAGGACGGTCAGTTACGAGCAGTACGTC. It is translated as CASSKSLGRTVSYEQYV.

This chain links TRBV2 with TRBJ1-1, with 11 bases identical to TRBD1. The germline V gene has CDR1 SNHLY and CDR2 FYNNEI. The J segment lost 4 bases and the V segment lost 9 bases, leaving 13 bases of the junction unmatched. CDR3 length: 16 amino acids. CDR3 bases: TGTGCCAGTTTAATGGACAGGGGGCTACCCAGCACTGAAGCTTTCTTT. It yields the protein CASLMDRGLPSTEAFF.

The chain recombines TRBV9 with TRBJ2-2; D is perhaps TRBD1 or TRBD2 (6 bases each). This CDR3 comprises 13 residues. Germline V gene sequence: CDR1 SGDLS, CDR2 YYNGEE. V was trimmed by 4 bases and J by 7 bases, leaving 11 bases between them. The CDR3 bases are TGTGCCAGCAGCTCACGGGGGCTCGGGGAGCTGTTTTTT. It encodes CASSSRGLGELFF.

The rearrangement links TRBV27 to TRBJ1-1, with D unclear. CDR1 and CDR2 (germline): MNHEY, SMNVEV (reference sequence). The CDR3 has 15 amino acids. V was trimmed by 3 bases and J by 2 bases, leaving 13 bases between them. CDR3 protein: CASSFSGRTNTEAFF. The CDR3 DNA sequence: TGTGCCAGCAGTTTTTCGGGCAGGACTAACACTGAAGCTTTCTTT.

The V and J genes are TRBV2 and TRBJ1-2; 7 nucleotides agree with TRBD1. J gave up 7 bases and V 7 bases, and 12 bases lay outside the gene matches. The CDR3 covers 14 residues. Germline CDR1 is SNHLY and CDR2 is FYNNEI. CDR3 protein: CASTPLAGGTGYTF. In DNA, the CDR3 is TGTGCCAGCACCCCATTGGCAGGGGGTACTGGCTACACCTTC.

The chain combines TRBV19 with TRBJ1-1, with D unresolved. The CDR3 loop spans 13 amino acids. The ends were cut back, 7 bases at V and 0 bases at J, with 9 bases in the middle. CDR1 LNHDA and CDR2 SQIVND come from the germline V gene (reference sequence). CDR3 in amino acids: CASMGLMNTEAFF. CDR3 DNA sequence: TGTGCCAGTATGGGCCTCATGAACACTGAAGCTTTCTTT.

This chain uses TRBV10-2 with TRBJ2-3; D perhaps matches TRBD2 (7 bases). This CDR3 comprises 15 residues. With 5 bases removed from V and 4 bases from J, the gap between germline ends came to 16 bases. Germline V gene sequence: CDR1 WSHSY, CDR2 SAAADI. The CDR3 protein is CASSLRGGGPDTQYF. In DNA form, the CDR3 reads TGCGCCAGCAGTTTGCGAGGGGGGGGACCAGATACGCAGTATTTT.

This clone was detected once. This chain's CDR3 is CASSLRTGGHFRYGYTF. The CDR3 DNA sequence: TGTGCCAGCAGTTTAAGAACAGGGGGCCACTTTCGGTATGGCTACACCTTC. This rearrangement joins TRBV27 to TRBJ1-2; 9 positions agree with TRBD1. Germline CDR1 reads MNHEY; CDR2 reads SMNVEV (reference sequence). The CDR3 is 17 amino acids. V lost 2 bases and J lost 5; bases outside the gene matches: 12.

This rearrangement joins TRBV2 to TRBJ2-7, with 7 bases aligning to TRBD1. The CDR3 runs 15 residues. With 6 bases clipped from V and 0 bases from J, the junction kept 8 bases outside the gene matches. Germline-derived CDR1 and CDR2 are SNHLY and FYNNEI. In DNA, the CDR3 is TGTGCCAGCAGACGACAGGGAATGAGCTCCTACGAGCAGTACTTC. The encoded protein is CASRRQGMSSYEQYF.

This clone has a single count. The V call is TRBV23-1, the J call TRBJ2-3; 15 bases match TRBD2. TRBV23-1 is given ORF status, its function remaining uncertain. This CDR3 contains 13 residues. V gave up 11 bases and J gave up 7 bases; unmatched junction bases: 4. The DNA of the CDR3 is TGCGCCGGTGGGACTAGCGGGAGGTATACGCAGTATTTT. The encoded protein is CAGGTSGRYTQYF.

This chain joins TRBV15 and TRBJ2-5; 9 bases are a match to TRBD2. V shed 1 base, J shed 5 bases, and the junction held 14 bases outside the gene matches. This CDR3 has 18 residues. The germline V gene has CDR1 LNHNV and CDR2 YYDKDF (reference sequence). The CDR3 here is CATSRVGVSGRSEETQYF. CDR3 coding DNA: TGTGCCACCAGCAGAGTAGGGGTTAGCGGGAGAAGCGAGGAGACCCAGTACTTC.

The genes are TRBV30 and TRBJ2-5; D is ambiguous. Germline V lookup: CDR1 GTSNPN, CDR2 SVGIG (reference sequence). The CDR3 is made up of 12 amino acids. Trimming shortened V by 5 bases and J by 5 bases, and 12 bases separated the two germline ends. The CDR3 nucleotides are TGTGCCTGGGCCACCGTTGGGGAGACCCAGTACTTC. Protein sequence: CAWATVGETQYF.

V and J are TRBV5-1 and TRBJ1-2, with D uncertain. V lost 0 bases and J 2 bases, leaving 8 bases between the germline ends. The CDR3 contains 14 residues. Germline V gene data show CDR1 as SGHRS and CDR2 as YFSETQ. CDR3 region: CASSLAGENYGYTF. CDR3 in DNA: TGCGCCAGCAGCTTGGCCGGGGAAAACTATGGCTACACCTTC.

This chain uses TRBV2 with TRBJ1-2; possibly TRBD1 for D (6 bases). The CDR3 runs to 13 residues. Germline CDR1 SNHLY, CDR2 FYNNEI. V lost 3 bases and J 7 bases, leaving 12 bases between the germline ends. For the CDR3, the DNA is TGTGCCAGCAGTGATTGGGGGGGCCGTGGCTACACCTTC. Its translation is CASSDWGGRGYTF.

V usage is TRBV6-5 and J usage is TRBJ1-6; D is undetermined. Trimming took off 6 bases at V and 7 bases at J, with 10 bases between the two ends. This CDR3 contains 13 residues. The germline gives CDR1 MNHEY, CDR2 SVGAGI. The chain's CDR3 is CASRKNGNSPLHF. The CDR3 bases are TGTGCCAGCAGGAAGAACGGGAATTCACCCCTCCACTTT.

This sequence joins TRBV11-3 and TRBJ1-3, with no clear D. The V end was cut by 0 bases, the J end by 1 base, with 13 bases between. The CDR3 loop spans 17 amino acids. In germline, CDR1 is SGHNT, CDR2 YENEEA. The CDR3 DNA reads TGTGCCAGCAGCTTAGATCCGAGGAGGAGATCTGGAAACACCATATATTTT. Translated: CASSLDPRRRSGNTIYF.

The V and J genes are TRBV15 and TRBJ2-1; the D call may be TRBD1 or TRBD2 (7 bases each). The CDR3 is 15 residues long. Germline CDR1 and CDR2: LNHNV and YYDKDF (reference sequence). V was shortened by 0 bases and J by 6 bases, with 12 bases between the two germline ends. The CDR3 here is CATSRDRGGGNEQFF. Here the CDR3 DNA reads TGTGCCACCAGCAGAGACAGGGGGGGTGGCAATGAGCAGTTCTTC.